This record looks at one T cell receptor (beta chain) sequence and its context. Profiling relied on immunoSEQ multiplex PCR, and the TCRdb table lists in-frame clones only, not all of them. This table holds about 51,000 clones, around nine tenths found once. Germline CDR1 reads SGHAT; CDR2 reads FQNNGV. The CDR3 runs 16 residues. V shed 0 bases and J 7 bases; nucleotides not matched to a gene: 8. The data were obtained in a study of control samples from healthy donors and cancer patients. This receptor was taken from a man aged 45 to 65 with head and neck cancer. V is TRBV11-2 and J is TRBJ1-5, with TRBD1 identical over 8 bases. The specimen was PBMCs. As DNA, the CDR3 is TGTGCCAGCAGCTTAGATCCAGGGGGCGCAGGCCAGCCCCAGCATTTT. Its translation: CASSLDPGGAGQPQHF. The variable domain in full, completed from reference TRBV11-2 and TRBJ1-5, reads EAGVAQSPRYKIIEKRQSVAFWCNPISGHATLYWYQQILGQGPKLLIQFQNNGVVDDSQLPKDRFSAERLKGVDSTLKIQPAKLEDSAVYLCASSLDPGGAGQPQHFGDGTRLSIL.